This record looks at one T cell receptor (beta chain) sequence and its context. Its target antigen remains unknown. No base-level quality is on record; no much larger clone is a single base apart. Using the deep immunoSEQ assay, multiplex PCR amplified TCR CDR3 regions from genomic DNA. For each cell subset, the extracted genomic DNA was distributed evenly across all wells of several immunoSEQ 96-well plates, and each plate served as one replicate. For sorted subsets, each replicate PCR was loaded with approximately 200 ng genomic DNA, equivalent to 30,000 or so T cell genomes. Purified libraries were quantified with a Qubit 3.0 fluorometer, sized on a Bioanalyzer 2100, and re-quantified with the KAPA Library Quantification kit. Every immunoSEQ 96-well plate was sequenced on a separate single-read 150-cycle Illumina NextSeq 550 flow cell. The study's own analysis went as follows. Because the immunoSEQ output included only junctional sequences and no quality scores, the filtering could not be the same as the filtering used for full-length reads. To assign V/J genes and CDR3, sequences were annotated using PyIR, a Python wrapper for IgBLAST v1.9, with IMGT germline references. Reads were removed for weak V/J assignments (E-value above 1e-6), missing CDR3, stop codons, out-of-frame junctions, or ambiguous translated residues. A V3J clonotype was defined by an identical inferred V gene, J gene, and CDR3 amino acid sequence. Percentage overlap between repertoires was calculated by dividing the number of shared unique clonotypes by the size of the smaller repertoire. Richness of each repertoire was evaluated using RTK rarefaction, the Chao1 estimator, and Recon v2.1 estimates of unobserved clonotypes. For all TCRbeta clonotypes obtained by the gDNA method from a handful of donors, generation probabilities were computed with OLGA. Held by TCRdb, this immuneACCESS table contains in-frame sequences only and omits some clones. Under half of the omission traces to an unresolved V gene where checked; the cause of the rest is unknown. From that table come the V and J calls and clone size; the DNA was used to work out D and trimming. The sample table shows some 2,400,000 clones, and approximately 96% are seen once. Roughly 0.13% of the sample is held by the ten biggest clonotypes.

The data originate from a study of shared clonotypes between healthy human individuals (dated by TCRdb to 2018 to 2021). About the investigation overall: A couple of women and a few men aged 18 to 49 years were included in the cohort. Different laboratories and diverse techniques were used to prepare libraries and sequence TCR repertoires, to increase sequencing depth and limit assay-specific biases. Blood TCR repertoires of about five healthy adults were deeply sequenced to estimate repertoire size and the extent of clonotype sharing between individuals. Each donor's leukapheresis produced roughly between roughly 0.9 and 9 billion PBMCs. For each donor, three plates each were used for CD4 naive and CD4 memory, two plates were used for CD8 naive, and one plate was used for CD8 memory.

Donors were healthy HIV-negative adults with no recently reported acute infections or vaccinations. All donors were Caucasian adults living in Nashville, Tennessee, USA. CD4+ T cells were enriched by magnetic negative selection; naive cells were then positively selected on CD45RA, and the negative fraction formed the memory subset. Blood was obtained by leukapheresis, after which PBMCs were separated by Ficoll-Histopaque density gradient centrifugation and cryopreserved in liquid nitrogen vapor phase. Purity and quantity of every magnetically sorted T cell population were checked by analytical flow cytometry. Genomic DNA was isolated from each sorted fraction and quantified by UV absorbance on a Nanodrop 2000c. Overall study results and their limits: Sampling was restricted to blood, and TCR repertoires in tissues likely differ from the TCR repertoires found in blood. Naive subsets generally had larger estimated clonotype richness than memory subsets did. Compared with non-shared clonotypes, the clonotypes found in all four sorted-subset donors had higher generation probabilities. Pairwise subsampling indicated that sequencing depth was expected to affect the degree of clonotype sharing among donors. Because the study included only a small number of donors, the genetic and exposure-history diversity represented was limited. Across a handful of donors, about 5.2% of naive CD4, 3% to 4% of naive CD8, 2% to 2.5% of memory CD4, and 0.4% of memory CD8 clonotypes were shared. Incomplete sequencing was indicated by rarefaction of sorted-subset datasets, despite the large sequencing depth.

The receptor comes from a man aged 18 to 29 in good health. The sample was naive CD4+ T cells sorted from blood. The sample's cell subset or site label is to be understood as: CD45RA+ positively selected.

The DNA reads TGTGCCAGCAGCGTAGAAAGCTCCACTAGCGGGGCCTACGAGCAGTACTTC. Translated, it reads CASSVESSTSGAYEQYF. The chain uses TRBV9 and TRBJ2-7; TRBD2 lines up with 10 middle nucleotides. Here V drops 0 bases and J drops 2 bases, and the junction holds 8 bases not matched to any gene. Inclusive of the bounding cysteine and phenylalanine, the CDR3 is 17 residues long. Here the CDR3 DNA is all that survives: 51 bases in frame from base 1. For CDR1 and CDR2, the germline V gene lists SGDLS and YYNGEE.